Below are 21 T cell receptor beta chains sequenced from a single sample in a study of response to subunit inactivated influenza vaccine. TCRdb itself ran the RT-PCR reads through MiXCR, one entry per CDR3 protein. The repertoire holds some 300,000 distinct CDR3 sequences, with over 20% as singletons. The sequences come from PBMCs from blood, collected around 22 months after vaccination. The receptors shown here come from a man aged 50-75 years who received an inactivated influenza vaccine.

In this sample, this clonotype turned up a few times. CDR3 loop: CASSFWPGQMDYGYTF. DNA for the CDR3: TGTGCCAGCAGCTTTTGGCCAGGACAGATGGACTATGGCTACACCTTC. V gene TRBV7-2 combines with J gene TRBJ1-2, with TRBD1 as a possible D gene (6 bases). The length of the CDR3 is 16 residues. Germline V CDR1 and CDR2: SGHTA, FQGNSA. V gave up 3 bases and J gave up 3 bases, with 17 bases separating them.

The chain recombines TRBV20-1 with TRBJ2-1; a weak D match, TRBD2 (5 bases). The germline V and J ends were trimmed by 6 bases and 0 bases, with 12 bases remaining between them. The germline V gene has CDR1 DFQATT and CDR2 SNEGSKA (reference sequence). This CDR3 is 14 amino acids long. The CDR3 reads CSASDSGSYNEQFF. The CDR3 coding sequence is TGCAGTGCGTCGGACTCTGGCTCCTACAATGAGCAGTTCTTC.

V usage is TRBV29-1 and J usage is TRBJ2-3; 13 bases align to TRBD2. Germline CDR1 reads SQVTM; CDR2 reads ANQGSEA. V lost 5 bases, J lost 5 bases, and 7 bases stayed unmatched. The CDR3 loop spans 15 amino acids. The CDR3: CSVLRLAGGQDTQYF. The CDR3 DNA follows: TGCAGCGTTCTCCGACTAGCGGGAGGTCAAGATACGCAGTATTTT.

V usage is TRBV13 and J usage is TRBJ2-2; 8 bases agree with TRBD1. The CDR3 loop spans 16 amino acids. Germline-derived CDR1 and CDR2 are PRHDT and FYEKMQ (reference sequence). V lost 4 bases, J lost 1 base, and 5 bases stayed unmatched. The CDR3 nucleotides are TGTGCCAGCAGCTCGACAGGGGTCCTGAACACCGGGGAGCTGTTTTTT. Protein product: CASSSTGVLNTGELFF.

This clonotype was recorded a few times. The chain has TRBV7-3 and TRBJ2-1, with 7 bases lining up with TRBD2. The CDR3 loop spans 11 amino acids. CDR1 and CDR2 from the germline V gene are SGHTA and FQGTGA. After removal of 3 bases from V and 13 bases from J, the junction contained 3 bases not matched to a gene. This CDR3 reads CASSLGGLQFF. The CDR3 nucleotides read TGTGCCAGCAGCTTGGGGGGACTACAGTTCTTC.

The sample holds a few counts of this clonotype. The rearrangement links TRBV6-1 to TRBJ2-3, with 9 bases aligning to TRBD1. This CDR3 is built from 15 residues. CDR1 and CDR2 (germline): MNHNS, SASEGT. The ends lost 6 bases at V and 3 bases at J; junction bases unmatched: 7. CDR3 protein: CASRPSGTGTDTQYF. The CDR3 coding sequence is TGTGCCAGCAGACCCTCAGGGACAGGGACAGATACGCAGTATTTT.

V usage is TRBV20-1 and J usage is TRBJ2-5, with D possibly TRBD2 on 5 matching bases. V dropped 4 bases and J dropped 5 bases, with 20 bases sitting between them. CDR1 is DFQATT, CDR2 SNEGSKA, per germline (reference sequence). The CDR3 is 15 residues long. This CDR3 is CSATRPGSPPETQYF. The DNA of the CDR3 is TGCAGTGCTACAAGACCGGGGTCCCCCCCGGAGACCCAGTACTTC.

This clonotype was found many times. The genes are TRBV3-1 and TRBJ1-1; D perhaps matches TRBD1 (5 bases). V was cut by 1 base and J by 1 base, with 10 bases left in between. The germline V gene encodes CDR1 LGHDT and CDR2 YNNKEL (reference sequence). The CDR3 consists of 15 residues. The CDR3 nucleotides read TGTGCCAGCAGCCAAGGCTCCACAGGGAACACTGAAGCTTTCTTT. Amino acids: CASSQGSTGNTEAFF.

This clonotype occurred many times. The CDR3 loop reads CSVEDKGLPYGYTF. For the CDR3, the DNA is TGCAGCGTTGAAGATAAGGGGCTGCCCTATGGCTACACCTTC. This chain joins TRBV29-1 and TRBJ1-2; D may be TRBD1 (5 bases). The V end was cut by 0 bases, the J end by 4 bases, with 12 bases between. The germline V gene has CDR1 SQVTM and CDR2 ANQGSEA. CDR3 size: 14 residues.

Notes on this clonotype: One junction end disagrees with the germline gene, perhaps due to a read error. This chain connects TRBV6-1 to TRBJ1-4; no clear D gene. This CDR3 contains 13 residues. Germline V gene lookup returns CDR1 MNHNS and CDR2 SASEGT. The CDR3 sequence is CASSEQLSEELFF. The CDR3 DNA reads TGTGCCAGCAGTGAACAGCTGAGTGAAGAACTGTTTTTT.

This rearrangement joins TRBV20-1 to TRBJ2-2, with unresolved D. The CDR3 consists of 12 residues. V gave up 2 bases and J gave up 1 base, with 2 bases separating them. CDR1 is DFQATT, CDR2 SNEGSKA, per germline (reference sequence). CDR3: CSARKNTGELFF. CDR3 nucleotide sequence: TGCAGTGCTAGAAAGAACACCGGGGAGCTGTTTTTT.

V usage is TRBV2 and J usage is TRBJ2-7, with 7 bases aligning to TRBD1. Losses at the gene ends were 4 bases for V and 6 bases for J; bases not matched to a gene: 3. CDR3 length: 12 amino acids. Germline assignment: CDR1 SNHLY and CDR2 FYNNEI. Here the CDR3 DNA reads TGTGCCAGCAGTGTGGACAGGCGCGAGCAGTACTTC. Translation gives CASSVDRREQYF. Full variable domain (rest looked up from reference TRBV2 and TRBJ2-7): EPEVTQTPSHQVTQMGQEVILRCVPISNHLYFYWYRQILGQKVEFLVSFYNNEISEKSEIFDDQFSVERPDGSNFTLKIRSTKLEDSAMYFCASSVDRREQYFGPGTRLTVT.

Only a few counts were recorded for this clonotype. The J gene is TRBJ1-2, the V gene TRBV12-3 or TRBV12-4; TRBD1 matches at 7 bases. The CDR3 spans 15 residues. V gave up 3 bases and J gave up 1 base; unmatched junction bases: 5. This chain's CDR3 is CASSLGTAVNYGYTF. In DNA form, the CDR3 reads TGTGCCAGCAGTTTGGGGACAGCTGTTAACTATGGCTACACCTTC.

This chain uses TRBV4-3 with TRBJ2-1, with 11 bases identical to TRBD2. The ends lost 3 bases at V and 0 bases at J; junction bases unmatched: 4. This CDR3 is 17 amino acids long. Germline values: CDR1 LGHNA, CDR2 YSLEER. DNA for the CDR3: TGCGCCAGCAGCCAGGGGACTAGCGGAAGCTCCTACAATGAGCAGTTCTTC. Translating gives CASSQGTSGSSYNEQFF.

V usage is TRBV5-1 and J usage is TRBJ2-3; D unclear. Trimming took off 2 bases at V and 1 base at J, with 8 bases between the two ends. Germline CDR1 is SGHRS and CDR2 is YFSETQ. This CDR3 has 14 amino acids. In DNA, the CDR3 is TGCGCCAGCAGCTTTAAGGGTGGCACAGATACGCAGTATTTT. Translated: CASSFKGGTDTQYF.

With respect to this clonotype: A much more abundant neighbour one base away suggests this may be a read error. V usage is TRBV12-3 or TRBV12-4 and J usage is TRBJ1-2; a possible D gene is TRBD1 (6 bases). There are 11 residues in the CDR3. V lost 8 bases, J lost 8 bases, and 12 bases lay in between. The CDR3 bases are TGTGCCAGCGGCTCAGGGGTCGGCTACACCTTC. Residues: CASGSGVGYTF.

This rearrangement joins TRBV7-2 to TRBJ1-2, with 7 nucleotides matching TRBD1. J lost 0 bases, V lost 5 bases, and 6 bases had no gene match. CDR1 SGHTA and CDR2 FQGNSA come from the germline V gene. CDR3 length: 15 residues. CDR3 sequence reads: CASSQGQSPNYGYTF. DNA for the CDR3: TGTGCCAGCAGCCAGGGACAGAGTCCTAACTATGGCTACACCTTC.

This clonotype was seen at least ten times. CDR3 nucleotide sequence: TGTGCCAGCAGTTTAGACCGCTACAATGAGCAGTTCTTC. It specifies CASSLDRYNEQFF. The rearrangement uses TRBV12-3 or TRBV12-4 and TRBJ2-1; no definite D call. The ends were cut back, 1 base at V and 3 bases at J, with 4 bases in the middle. This CDR3 is 13 amino acids long.

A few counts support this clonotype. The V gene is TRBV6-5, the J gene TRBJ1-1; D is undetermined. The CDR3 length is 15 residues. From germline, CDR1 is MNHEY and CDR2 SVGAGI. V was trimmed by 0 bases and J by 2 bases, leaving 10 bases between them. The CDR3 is CASSYSAGPNTEAFF. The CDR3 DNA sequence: TGTGCCAGCAGTTACTCAGCAGGACCAAACACTGAAGCTTTCTTT.

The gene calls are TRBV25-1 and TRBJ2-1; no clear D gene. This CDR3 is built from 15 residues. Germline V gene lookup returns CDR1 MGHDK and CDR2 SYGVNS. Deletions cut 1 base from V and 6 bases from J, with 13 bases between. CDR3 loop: CASSESLTVFNEQFF. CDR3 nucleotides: TGTGCCAGCAGTGAATCACTAACCGTGTTCAATGAGCAGTTCTTC.

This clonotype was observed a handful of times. The CDR3 reads CASSYSDRWSYGYTF. In nucleotides, the CDR3 is TGTGCCAGCAGTTACTCGGACAGATGGAGCTATGGCTACACCTTC. The chain uses TRBV6-5 and TRBJ1-2, with a weak D call TRBD1 (6 bases). Trimming took 0 bases from V and 4 from J, leaving 12 bases between them. Per germline, CDR1 MNHEY and CDR2 SVGAGI. This CDR3 contains 15 residues.